The 21 T cell receptor beta chains below come from one sample, sequenced in a study of blood T cell repertoires in COVID-19. The repertoire was sequenced with immunoSEQ multiplex PCR; TCRdb's copy has only in-frame clones and lacks some. The table records some 310,000 clones, roughly 88% of them present only once. Sample: peripheral blood. The receptors shown here come from a woman aged 25-40 years with COVID-19, enrolled during active disease.

J is TRBJ1-1 and V is TRBV29-1, with a tentative D call TRBD1 (6 bases). Trimming removed 6 bases at V and 7 bases at J, with 12 bases between. CDR3 length: 11 amino acids. Germline loops: CDR1 SQVTM, CDR2 ANQGSEA. The CDR3 protein is CSVKGVNEAFF. For the CDR3, the DNA is TGCAGCGTCAAGGGGGTTAATGAAGCTTTCTTT.

This chain links TRBV29-1 with TRBJ2-1; 7 bases map to TRBD2. J was trimmed by 6 bases and V by 2 bases; bases with no gene match: 16. The CDR3 has 17 residues. Germline V gene data show CDR1 as SQVTM and CDR2 as ANQGSEA. The DNA for the CDR3 is TGCAGCGTTGAACCCACTACCCGACTTAGCGGGTCCAATGAGCAGTTCTTC. This encodes CSVEPTTRLSGSNEQFF.

This clone was counted once. The J gene is TRBJ2-1, the V gene TRBV20-1; possibly TRBD2 for D (5 bases). V gave up 3 bases and J gave up 7 bases, with 10 bases separating them. Germline CDR1 DFQATT, CDR2 SNEGSKA (reference sequence). This CDR3 is built from 12 residues. CDR3 bases: TGCAGTGCTAGTTCCAGCGGAAATGAGCAGTTCTTC. It codes for CSASSSGNEQFF.

V and J are TRBV3-1 (or the pseudogene TRBV3-2) and TRBJ1-3; D may be TRBD1 (6 bases). CDR1 and CDR2 (germline): LGHDT, YNNKEL (reference sequence). Trimming pared 4 bases from V and 2 bases from J, leaving 9 bases between. CDR3 size: 14 residues. The CDR3 reads CASSLTGTGNTIYF. CDR3 DNA: TGTGCCAGCAGCCTGACAGGAACTGGAAACACCATATATTTT.

The chain has TRBV30 and TRBJ2-2, with D possibly being TRBD2 (6 bases). The germline V and J ends were trimmed by 0 bases and 3 bases, with 11 bases remaining between them. This CDR3 contains 15 residues. CDR1 and CDR2 (germline): GTSNPN, SVGIG (reference sequence). The CDR3 region has the DNA TGTGCCTGGAGTGTGGAGGGAGTGTACACCGGGGAGCTGTTTTTT. Encoded protein: CAWSVEGVYTGELFF.

This clone was seen once. The chain employs TRBV6-6 and TRBJ1-3; 7 bases fit TRBD1. V was pared by 5 bases and J by 0 bases, with 7 bases of the junction left unmatched. Per the germline V gene, CDR1 is MNHNY and CDR2 is SVGAGI (reference sequence). The CDR3 length is 16 residues. In nucleotides, the CDR3 is TGTGCCAGCAGTCGACCGACAGGGTCCTCTGGAAACACCATATATTTT. Translation gives CASSRPTGSSGNTIYF.

The chain carries TRBV2 and TRBJ1-1, with D perhaps TRBD1 (5 bases). Trimming took 3 bases from V and 4 from J, leaving 9 bases between them. The CDR3 has 13 amino acids. Germline lookup yields CDR1 SNHLY and CDR2 FYNNEI. The CDR3 loop is CASSDTGGTEAFF. CDR3 in DNA: TGTGCCAGCAGTGACACGGGGGGCACTGAAGCTTTCTTT.

The chain joins TRBV3-1 (or the pseudogene TRBV3-2) to TRBJ2-6; TRBD1 might be the D (5 bases). V lost 4 bases to trimming and J lost 2 bases, with 12 bases between them. The germline V gene encodes CDR1 LGHDT and CDR2 YNNKEL (reference sequence). The CDR3 contains 16 residues. CDR3 sequence reads: CASSPVTETGANVLTF. For the CDR3, the DNA is TGTGCCAGCAGCCCAGTGACAGAGACTGGGGCCAACGTCCTGACTTTC.

This chain connects TRBV7-9 to TRBJ1-4, with TRBD1 as a possible D gene (6 bases). Germline V lookup: CDR1 SEHNR, CDR2 FQNEAQ (reference sequence). This CDR3 is built from 13 residues. The V and J ends lost 1 base and 8 bases respectively, with 8 bases between them. CDR3 protein: CASSLDREEKLFF. CDR3 in DNA: TGTGCCAGCAGCTTAGACAGGGAGGAAAAACTGTTTTTT.

CDR3 protein: CASSQDLGLFTDTQYF. DNA for the CDR3: TGTGCCAGCAGCCAAGATCTGGGACTATTCACAGATACGCAGTATTTT. The chain links TRBV4-2 to TRBJ2-3; 7 bases match TRBD2. The ends lost 0 bases at V and 2 bases at J; junction bases unmatched: 5. Germline CDR1 reads LGHNA; CDR2 reads YNFKEQ. The CDR3 spans 16 residues.

The chain uses TRBV27 and TRBJ2-7; 11 bases line up with TRBD1. In germline, CDR1 is MNHEY, CDR2 SMNVEV (reference sequence). This CDR3 is built from 16 residues. V trimming: 6 bases; J trimming: 1 base; junction bases outside the gene matches: 8. The CDR3 DNA reads as TGTGCCAGCAGAAGGACAGGGGGCTTCTCGTCCTACGAGCAGTACTTC. Its protein product is CASRRTGGFSSYEQYF.

This clone has more than one count but fewer than ten. The chain combines TRBV5-6 with TRBJ1-5; D is possibly TRBD1 (5 bases). This CDR3 region has 15 residues. With 0 bases removed from V and 3 bases from J, the gap between germline ends came to 10 bases. CDR1 and CDR2 (germline): SGHDT, YYEEEE. CDR3 DNA: TGTGCCAGCAGCTTGGGCGGGACCAACAATCAGCCCCAGCATTTT. Translating it yields CASSLGGTNNQPQHF.

J is TRBJ1-5 and V is TRBV6-2 or TRBV6-3, with a weak D call TRBD1 (5 bases). V shed 2 bases and J shed 2 bases, with 13 bases lying between them. Germline CDR1 reads MNHEY; CDR2 reads SVGEGT. The length of the CDR3 is 16 residues. CDR3 DNA sequence: TGTGCCAGCAGTTACGGGAGGGGCAGTGGCAATCAGCCCCAGCATTTT. This encodes CASSYGRGSGNQPQHF.

About this clone: It differs at one base from a far larger clone, so likely a read error. The gene calls are TRBV6-2 or TRBV6-3 and TRBJ2-7; 12 bases match TRBD2. Germline CDR1 MNHEY, CDR2 SVGEGT. Trimming at V came to 6 bases and at J to 2 bases, leaving 5 bases not matched to a gene. This CDR3 spans 15 amino acids. CDR3 nucleotides: TGTGCCAGCAGCCAAGGACTAGCGGGAACCTACGAGCAGTACTTC. It codes for CASSQGLAGTYEQYF.

The genes are TRBV7-2 and TRBJ2-7; unclear D gene. The CDR3 has 11 residues. Per the germline V gene, CDR1 is SGHTA and CDR2 is FQGNSA. V lost 2 bases, J lost 3 bases, and 2 bases lay in between. The DNA of the CDR3 is TGTGCCAGCAGCTTATACTACGAGCAGTACTTC. This codes for CASSLYYEQYF.

This chain connects TRBV29-1 to TRBJ2-7; tentatively, D is TRBD1 (5 bases). Trimming removed 0 bases from V and 0 bases from J, with 6 bases in between. The CDR3 runs 13 residues. The germline CDR1 and CDR2 sequences are SQVTM and ANQGSEA. The CDR3 region has the DNA TGCAGCGTTGAAGATGACAGCTCCTACGAGCAGTACTTC. Protein product: CSVEDDSSYEQYF.

The V gene is TRBV3-1 (or the pseudogene TRBV3-2), the J gene TRBJ2-1, with D possibly matching TRBD2 (6 bases). Germline V CDR1 and CDR2: LGHDT, YNNKEL (reference sequence). The CDR3 loop spans 15 amino acids. Trimming stripped 0 bases from V and 7 bases from J, with 13 bases between. The CDR3 loop is CASSQDAGRWNEQFF. The CDR3 DNA sequence: TGTGCCAGCAGCCAAGATGCAGGGAGGTGGAATGAGCAGTTCTTC.

The rearrangement joins TRBV16 to TRBJ1-5, with D perhaps matching TRBD1 (6 bases). The V gene's germline CDR1 is KGHSY and CDR2 FQNENV. Trimming left V 0 bases short and J 6 bases short, with 12 bases between. The CDR3 spans 15 residues. DNA of the CDR3: TGTGCCAGCAGCCAATCTCGGGGGGCCGGTCAGCCCCAGCATTTT. Amino acid sequence: CASSQSRGAGQPQHF.

The chain has TRBV10-2 and TRBJ1-5, with D possibly TRBD1 on 5 matching bases. CDR1 is WSHSY, CDR2 SAAADI, per germline. V was cut by 6 bases and J by 3 bases, with 9 bases left in between. This CDR3 comprises 13 residues. The CDR3: CASRQAYNQPQHF. The CDR3 DNA reads TGCGCCAGCAGACAGGCCTACAATCAGCCCCAGCATTTT.

This sequence joins TRBV3-1 (or the pseudogene TRBV3-2) and TRBJ2-1; TRBD2 matches 9 bases. CDR1 and CDR2 (germline): LGHDT, YNNKEL (reference sequence). The V gene end was trimmed by 4 bases and the J gene end by 7 bases; junction bases not matched to a gene: 14. The CDR3 consists of 17 residues. The CDR3 sequence is CASSPQLQAGGGNEQFF. The CDR3 DNA reads TGTGCCAGCAGCCCCCAGCTACAAGCGGGAGGAGGTAATGAGCAGTTCTTC.

V and J are TRBV5-6 and TRBJ2-2; no clear D. This CDR3 comprises 15 residues. Germline V CDR1 and CDR2: SGHDT, YYEEEE. V was pared by 0 bases and J by 5 bases, with 11 bases between. DNA for the CDR3: TGTGCCAGCAGCTTGGTACTAACTACGACCGGGGAGCTGTTTTTT. Its translation is CASSLVLTTTGELFF.